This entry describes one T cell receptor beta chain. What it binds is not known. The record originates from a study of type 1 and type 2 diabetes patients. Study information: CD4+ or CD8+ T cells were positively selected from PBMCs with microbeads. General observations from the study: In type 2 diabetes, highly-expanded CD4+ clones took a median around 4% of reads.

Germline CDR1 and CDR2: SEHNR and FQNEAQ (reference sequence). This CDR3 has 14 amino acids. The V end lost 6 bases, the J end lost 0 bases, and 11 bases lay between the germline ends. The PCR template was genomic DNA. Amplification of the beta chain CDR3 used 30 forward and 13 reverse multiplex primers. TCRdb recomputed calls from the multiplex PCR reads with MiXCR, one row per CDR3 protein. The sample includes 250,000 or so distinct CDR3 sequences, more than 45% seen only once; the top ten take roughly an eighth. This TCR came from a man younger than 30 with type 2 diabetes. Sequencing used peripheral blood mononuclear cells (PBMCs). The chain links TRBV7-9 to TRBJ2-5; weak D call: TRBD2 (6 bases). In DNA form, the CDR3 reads TGTGCCAGCAGTGGCGGGACCTACCAAGAGACCCAGTACTTC. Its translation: CASSGGTYQETQYF.